This T cell receptor beta chain came from a study of cytotoxic CD8 clonotypes in ibrutinib-treated CLL. Using immunoSEQ multiplex PCR, the repertoire was profiled, and TCRdb retains in-frame clones only, with some absent. The data show roughly 200,000 clones, with about four fifths seen just once and 10% to 12% held by the top ten. The length of the CDR3 is 13 residues. Germline V gene lookup returns CDR1 SQVTM and CDR2 ANQGSEA. Between the trimmed V and J ends, which lost 7 bases and 6 bases, there was a span of 13 bases. The chain combines TRBV29-1 with TRBJ1-6; possible D gene TRBD1, 6 bases. This sample comprised PBMCs, obtained after 12 months of ibrutinib treatment. The receptor was isolated from a human donor with chronic lymphocytic leukemia. CDR3 in amino acids: CSATTGVNSPLHF. CDR3 sequence (DNA): TGCAGCGCTACGACAGGTGTTAATTCACCCCTCCACTTT.